These 24 T cell receptor beta chains originate from one sample sequenced in a study of blood T cell repertoires in COVID-19. Measured with immunoSEQ multiplex PCR; TCRdb has only the in-frame clones, and not every one. The sample yields 350,000 or so clones, around 88% seen once. The sequencing sample was made of peripheral blood. Source of these receptors: a young man with active or convalescent COVID-19.

This chain uses TRBV6-1 with TRBJ2-7; D unresolved. There are 13 residues in the CDR3. V dropped 3 bases and J dropped 2 bases, with 8 bases sitting between them. CDR1 MNHNS and CDR2 SASEGT come from the germline V gene. CDR3 residues: CASSEVQAYEQYF. CDR3 bases: TGTGCCAGCAGTGAGGTCCAGGCCTACGAGCAGTACTTC.

A few counts support this clone. V and J are TRBV29-1 and TRBJ1-4; D gene ambiguous. The V end was cut by 2 bases, the J end by 9 bases, with 13 bases between. CDR1 and CDR2 (germline): SQVTM, ANQGSEA. The CDR3 loop spans 13 amino acids. The CDR3 DNA reads as TGCAGCGTTGAACAGGAGGGCCGGCAAAAACTGTTTTTT. Protein sequence: CSVEQEGRQKLFF.

This clone has just one count. This chain links TRBV9 with TRBJ1-1; D gene ambiguous. Per germline, CDR1 SGDLS and CDR2 YYNGEE. The CDR3 runs 15 residues. V lost 4 bases and J 0 bases, leaving 13 bases between the germline ends. The chain's CDR3 is CASSRLWAMNTEAFF. DNA of the CDR3: TGTGCCAGCAGCCGCCTCTGGGCGATGAACACTGAAGCTTTCTTT.

The chain uses TRBV7-3 and TRBJ2-1; 9 positions agree with TRBD1. V gave up 3 bases and J gave up 7 bases; unmatched junction bases: 7. This CDR3 region has 15 residues. The V gene's germline CDR1 is SGHTA and CDR2 FQGTGA. The chain's CDR3 is CASSLDRGGWNEQFF. The CDR3 DNA reads as TGTGCCAGCAGCTTGGACAGGGGAGGGTGGAATGAGCAGTTCTTC.

The chain couples TRBV7-9 to TRBJ1-2; D is unclear. The germline gives CDR1 SEHNR, CDR2 FQNEAQ (reference sequence). V lost 5 bases and J 3 bases, leaving 13 bases between the germline ends. CDR3 size: 14 residues. The CDR3 nucleotides read TGTGCCAGCAGCCCGGGTGGGAGCTACTATGGCTACACCTTC. This sequence encodes CASSPGGSYYGYTF.

J is TRBJ1-3 and V is TRBV6-2 or TRBV6-3; a weak D match, TRBD1 (5 bases). The germline V and J ends were trimmed by 0 bases and 2 bases, with 5 bases remaining between them. Germline lookup yields CDR1 MNHEY and CDR2 SVGEGT. The CDR3 sequence is 14 residues long. The CDR3 DNA reads TGTGCCAGCAGTTACTCAGGGGCTGGAAACACCATATATTTT. This gives the protein CASSYSGAGNTIYF.

There are a few counts of this clone. The CDR3 nucleotides are TGTGCCTGGAGTGTACAGGGGGTCACCAACTATGGCTACACCTTC. Its translation is CAWSVQGVTNYGYTF. V usage is TRBV30 and J usage is TRBJ1-2, with 8 bases identical to TRBD1. V trimming: 0 bases; J trimming: 2 bases; junction bases outside the gene matches: 5. CDR1 and CDR2 from the germline V gene are GTSNPN and SVGIG (reference sequence). This CDR3 is 15 amino acids long. Using reference TRBV30 and TRBJ1-2 for the parts outside the CDR3, the full variable domain is SQTIHQWPATLVQPVGSPLSLECTVEGTSNPNLYWYRQAAGRGLQLLFYSVGIGQISSEVPQNLSASRPQDRQFILSSKKLLLSDSGFYLCAWSVQGVTNYGYTFGSGTRLTVV.

The chain's CDR3 is CASSPWTGVTDTQYF. In DNA, the CDR3 is TGTGCCAGCAGCCCATGGACAGGGGTTACAGATACGCAGTATTTT. This chain uses TRBV9 with TRBJ2-3; TRBD1 agrees at 9 bases. The CDR3 sequence is 15 residues long. V shed 4 bases, J shed 3 bases, and the junction held 6 bases outside the gene matches. Germline CDR1 SGDLS, CDR2 YYNGEE.

The chain carries TRBV7-2 and TRBJ1-1; 7 positions match TRBD1. CDR1 is SGHTA and CDR2 is FQGNSA in the germline V gene. This CDR3 contains 14 residues. V shed 5 bases, J shed 0 bases, and the junction held 3 bases outside the gene matches. CDR3 residues: CASSVGTVNTEAFF. The CDR3 DNA reads TGTGCCAGCAGCGTCGGGACAGTGAACACTGAAGCTTTCTTT.

The table lists this clone with a count of one. This chain connects TRBV19 to TRBJ1-1, with TRBD1 identical over 7 bases. The J segment lost 3 bases and the V segment lost 5 bases, leaving 9 bases of the junction unmatched. CDR1 is LNHDA and CDR2 is SQIVND in the germline V gene (reference sequence). This CDR3 spans 15 amino acids. CDR3 DNA sequence: TGTGCCAGTAGTGGGTTGACAGGGATCGACACTGAAGCTTTCTTT. Encoded protein: CASSGLTGIDTEAFF.

The sample holds one count of this clone. V and J are TRBV21-1 and TRBJ2-7; TRBD1 is the table's D call, not checked against the DNA. TRBV21-1 is described as a pseudogene. The CDR3 extends over 15 amino acids. The CDR3 is CASSTAFTQAYEQYF. CDR3 sequence (DNA): TGTGCCAGCAGCACCGCCTTTACTCAGGCCTACGAGCAGTACTTC.

For the CDR3, the DNA is TGTGCCAGCAGCGACTCGGGACAGGTCTACGAGCAGTACTTC. Protein sequence: CASSDSGQVYEQYF. This chain links TRBV11-1 with TRBJ2-7, with 8 bases aligning to TRBD1. Germline CDR1 is SGHAT and CDR2 is FQDESV (reference sequence). This CDR3 is 14 amino acids long. Trimming removed 5 bases from V and 3 bases from J; junction bases left unmatched: 6.

V is TRBV7-2 and J is TRBJ1-4; no reliable D call. CDR1 SGHTA and CDR2 FQGNSA come from the germline V gene. V was pared by 0 bases and J by 12 bases, with 11 bases between. CDR3 length: 13 residues. CDR3 loop: CASSLAASPELFF. CDR3 in DNA: TGTGCCAGCAGCTTAGCGGCTAGTCCCGAACTGTTTTTT.

The chain uses TRBV11-2 and TRBJ1-2; D is uncertain. Germline CDR1 SGHAT, CDR2 FQNNGV. The CDR3 loop spans 12 amino acids. V lost 3 bases and J 2 bases, leaving 4 bases between the germline ends. The CDR3 DNA sequence: TGTGCCAGCAGCTTCTTGAACTATGGCTACACCTTC. The encoded protein is CASSFLNYGYTF.

In DNA form, the CDR3 reads TGTGCCTGGAGTGCCTCTCTCTCTGGAAACACCATATATTTT. It yields the protein CAWSASLSGNTIYF. The chain recombines TRBV30 with TRBJ1-3, with D uncertain. The V and J ends lost 1 base and 0 bases respectively, with 7 bases between them. The germline CDR1 and CDR2 sequences are GTSNPN and SVGIG (reference sequence). The CDR3 is 14 amino acids.

The CDR3 is CSASPRSEGEQYF. CDR3 coding DNA: TGCAGTGCTAGTCCCCGGTCTGAGGGCGAGCAGTACTTC. V is TRBV20-1 and J is TRBJ2-7; tentatively, D is TRBD2 (5 bases). Germline V gene sequence: CDR1 DFQATT, CDR2 SNEGSKA (reference sequence). V was pared by 3 bases and J by 6 bases, with 15 bases between. The CDR3 is made up of 13 amino acids.

The chain couples TRBV19 to TRBJ1-1, with 7 positions matching TRBD1. The V segment lost 2 bases and the J segment 9 bases; nucleotides outside the gene matches: 12. This CDR3 has 15 amino acids. In germline, CDR1 is LNHDA, CDR2 SQIVND (reference sequence). CDR3 in amino acids: CASSITGAGTDKAFF. As DNA, the CDR3 is TGTGCCAGTAGTATAACGGGGGCGGGGACAGATAAAGCTTTCTTT.

Remarks on this clone: This sample also contains other DNA sequences that code for the same CDR3. The chain is built from TRBV7-9 and TRBJ2-1; D might be TRBD2 (5 bases). The V end was cut by 6 bases, the J end by 4 bases, with 10 bases between. The germline V gene encodes CDR1 SEHNR and CDR2 FQNEAQ (reference sequence). The CDR3 length is 13 residues. CDR3 loop: CASSSGLYNEQFF. The CDR3 region has the DNA TGTGCCAGCAGTTCAGGACTGTACAATGAGCAGTTCTTC.

This chain connects TRBV15 to TRBJ2-5, with 10 bases fitting TRBD2. The V gene end was trimmed by 0 bases and the J gene end by 2 bases; junction bases not matched to a gene: 9. The CDR3 consists of 18 residues. The germline V gene has CDR1 LNHNV and CDR2 YYDKDF (reference sequence). CDR3 region: CATSRDFSGTSEQETQYF. DNA for the CDR3: TGTGCCACCAGCAGAGATTTTTCGGGGACTAGCGAGCAAGAGACCCAGTACTTC.

The chain combines TRBV7-3 with TRBJ1-5; 8 bases are a match to TRBD1. In germline, CDR1 is SGHTA, CDR2 FQGTGA. V dropped 5 bases and J dropped 6; count of bases not matched to a gene: 3. The CDR3 length is 13 residues. The CDR3: CASSQGAGQPQHF. Written as DNA, the CDR3 is TGTGCCAGCAGCCAGGGGGCGGGTCAGCCCCAGCATTTT.

The chain combines TRBV20-1 with TRBJ2-1, with TRBD2 matching 12 bases. The V gene end was trimmed by 3 bases and the J gene end by 2 bases; junction bases not matched to a gene: 5. This CDR3 is built from 16 residues. CDR1 is DFQATT, CDR2 SNEGSKA, per germline (reference sequence). CDR3 DNA: TGCAGTGCTAGTCCGACTAGCGGGAGAACCTACAATGAGCAGTTCTTC. Translating it yields CSASPTSGRTYNEQFF.

This chain links TRBV5-5 with TRBJ2-3; 10 bases are shared with TRBD2. The CDR3 length is 16 residues. With 3 bases clipped from V and 4 bases from J, the junction kept 8 bases outside the gene matches. Germline V gene data show CDR1 as SGHKS and CDR2 as YYEKEE (reference sequence). The DNA for the CDR3 is TGTGCCAGCAGCTCCGGTCGAGCGGGAGGGGCAGATACGCAGTATTTT. As protein: CASSSGRAGGADTQYF.

The rearrangement uses TRBV6-5 and TRBJ2-7; 7 nucleotides match TRBD2. The CDR3 loop spans 16 amino acids. Germline loops: CDR1 MNHEY, CDR2 SVGAGI. After removal of 2 bases from V and 4 bases from J, the junction contained 11 bases not matched to a gene. The CDR3: CASSYPRSGEGYEQYF. CDR3 bases: TGTGCCAGCAGTTACCCTCGGAGCGGGGAAGGATACGAGCAGTACTTC.

This clone was found a few times. The chain joins TRBV25-1 to TRBJ1-6; 7 bases are a match to TRBD1. The CDR3 contains 14 residues. Trimming at V came to 2 bases and at J to 11 bases, leaving 6 bases not matched to a gene. In germline, CDR1 is MGHDK, CDR2 SYGVNS. The CDR3 bases are TGTGCCAGCAGTGAAGACCACAGGGGAACACCCCTCCACTTT. Amino acid sequence: CASSEDHRGTPLHF. The full variable domain, in which reference TRBV25-1 and TRBJ1-6 provide the parts outside the CDR3, is EADIYQTPRYLVIGTGKKITLECSQTMGHDKMYWYQQDPGMELHLIHYSYGVNSTEKGDLSSESTVSRIRTEHFPLTLESARPSHTSQYLCASSEDHRGTPLHFGNGTRLTVT.